These 15 T cell receptor beta chains share one sample of origin, sequenced in a study of blood T cells in healthy people across ages. The authors ran a second PCR of 7 to 11 cycles using a sample-barcoded 5' primer and a J-beta primer mix. A single record per CDR3 protein comes from TCRdb applying MiXCR to the 5' RACE reads. Of under 750,000 distinct CDR3 sequences listed, roughly 43% are singletons. The sequenced sample was blood. The receptors originated from an elderly man in good health.

V usage is TRBV3-1 and J usage is TRBJ1-2; a weak D match, TRBD1 (5 bases). In germline, CDR1 is LGHDT, CDR2 YNNKEL (reference sequence). Trimming took 0 bases from V and 8 from J, leaving 13 bases between them. This CDR3 is built from 14 residues. CDR3: CASSQDHSGAGYTF. The CDR3 nucleotides read TGTGCCAGCAGCCAAGATCACAGTGGGGCAGGCTACACCTTC.

The chain is built from TRBV7-9 and TRBJ2-4; 11 bases agree with TRBD2. The end of the DNA fits TRBJ2-7 better, so the J call may be wrong. Germline V gene sequence: CDR1 SEHNR, CDR2 FQNEAQ (reference sequence). The CDR3 runs to 16 residues. CDR3 amino acids: CASSLVTSGRLNEQYF. CDR3 coding DNA: TGTGCCAGCAGCTTAGTAACTAGCGGGAGACTTAACGAGCAGTACTTC.

This rearrangement joins TRBV6-6 to TRBJ1-1, with 7 positions matching TRBD1. V lost 0 bases to trimming and J lost 7 bases; unmatched junction nucleotides: 5. The germline V gene has CDR1 MNHNY and CDR2 SVGAGI (reference sequence). The CDR3 length is 14 residues. The CDR3 DNA follows: TGTGCCAGCAGTTACTCCCGGGACAGAATTGAAGCTTTCTTT. Amino acid sequence: CASSYSRDRIEAFF.

This chain joins TRBV2 and TRBJ1-2; D gene unclear. The CDR3 is 11 amino acids. Trimming took 5 bases from V and 4 from J, leaving 5 bases between them. Germline V gene data show CDR1 as SNHLY and CDR2 as FYNNEI. CDR3 nucleotide sequence: TGTGCCAGCAGTACGGCCTATGGCTACACCTTC. Encoded protein: CASSTAYGYTF.

This clonotype was seen only a few times. As DNA, the CDR3 is TGTGCCACCGGGACTAGCGGGGCCGAGACCCAGTACTTC. Translating gives CATGTSGAETQYF. V and J are TRBV10-3 and TRBJ2-5; 13 nucleotides line up with TRBD2. The ends lost 10 bases at V and 5 bases at J; junction bases unmatched: 4. The CDR3 runs to 13 residues. Germline V gene lookup returns CDR1 ENHRY and CDR2 SYGVKD.

This chain uses TRBV7-2 with TRBJ2-6; 11 bases line up with TRBD1. J gave up 0 bases and V 3 bases, and 7 bases lay outside the gene matches. The germline CDR1 and CDR2 sequences are SGHTA and FQGNSA. The CDR3 extends over 19 amino acids. This chain's CDR3 is CASSFPPGQGGSGANVLTF. CDR3 nucleotide sequence: TGTGCCAGCAGCTTCCCGCCGGGACAGGGGGGCTCTGGGGCCAACGTCCTGACTTTC.

In regard to this clonotype: A much larger clone lies one base from this, so it may be a read error. The chain employs TRBV6-6 and TRBJ2-7; a possible D gene is TRBD2 (6 bases). This CDR3 contains 12 residues. Germline assignment: CDR1 MNHNY and CDR2 SVGAGI (reference sequence). The CDR3 here is CASGGSSHEQYF. The DNA for the CDR3 is TGTGCCAGCGGGGGGAGCTCCCACGAGCAGTACTTC.

The V call is TRBV20-1, the J call TRBJ1-5; D remains unclear. The V end lost 4 bases, the J end lost 5 bases, and 9 bases lay between the germline ends. Germline CDR1 is DFQATT and CDR2 is SNEGSKA (reference sequence). This CDR3 has 12 amino acids. CDR3 sequence: CSAIDGDQPQHF. In DNA form, the CDR3 reads TGCAGTGCTATCGACGGTGATCAGCCCCAGCATTTT.

This clonotype was recorded a few times. The chain combines TRBV6-6 with TRBJ2-2; 7 nucleotides agree with TRBD1. From germline, CDR1 is MNHNY and CDR2 SVGAGI (reference sequence). This CDR3 contains 15 residues. Trimming removed 4 bases from V and 0 bases from J; junction bases left unmatched: 2. The CDR3: CASSWGQPNTGELFF. The CDR3 DNA is TGTGCCAGCAGTTGGGGACAGCCGAACACCGGGGAGCTGTTTTTT.

The rearrangement links TRBV20-1 to TRBJ2-1; the match to TRBD2 covers 12 bases. Germline values: CDR1 DFQATT, CDR2 SNEGSKA (reference sequence). V was clipped by 2 bases and J by 10 bases; unmatched bases: 0. This CDR3 contains 12 residues. CDR3 sequence reads: CSARLAGGEQFF. CDR3 in DNA: TGCAGTGCTAGACTAGCGGGAGGGGAGCAGTTCTTC.

This clonotype has more than one count but fewer than ten. This could be a read error, since a much larger clone is one nucleotide away. The rearrangement uses TRBV6-6 and TRBJ2-1; TRBD2 aligns across 11 bases. This CDR3 has 15 amino acids. Trimming took 2 bases from V and 7 from J; bases not matched to a gene: 4. Germline loops: CDR1 MNHNY, CDR2 SVGAGI (reference sequence). CDR3 residues: CASSYVLAGGNEQFF. In DNA, the CDR3 is TGTGCCAGCAGTTACGTTCTAGCGGGGGGAAATGAGCAGTTCTTC.

This clonotype was seen only a few times. This chain links TRBV7-2 with TRBJ2-1; D is ambiguous. Germline V gives CDR1 SGHTA, CDR2 FQGNSA. This CDR3 has 15 residues. The V end was cut by 1 base, the J end by 1 base, with 8 bases between. The chain's CDR3 is CASSLEAPSYNEQFF. In DNA, the CDR3 is TGTGCCAGCAGCTTAGAAGCCCCATCCTACAATGAGCAGTTCTTC.

V is TRBV5-5 and J is TRBJ1-5; D unclear. The CDR3 extends over 14 amino acids. Trimming stripped 5 bases from V and 5 bases from J, with 14 bases between. CDR1 SGHKS and CDR2 YYEKEE come from the germline V gene (reference sequence). As DNA, the CDR3 is TGTGCCAGCAGTCTGGGTAGGCTTGATCAGCCCCAGCATTTT. It is translated as CASSLGRLDQPQHF. The whole variable domain, filled in from reference TRBV5-5 and TRBJ1-5, reads DAGVTQSPTHLIKTRGQQVTLRCSPISGHKSVSWYQQVLGQGPQFIFQYYEKEERGRGNFPDRFSARQFPNYSSELNVNALLLGDSALYLCASSLGRLDQPQHFGDGTRLSIL.

This clonotype was counted between two and nine times. The V call is TRBV20-1, the J call TRBJ1-4; D gene ambiguous. CDR1 and CDR2 (germline): DFQATT, SNEGSKA (reference sequence). The CDR3 length is 13 residues. Trimming shortened V by 6 bases and J by 8 bases, and 16 bases separated the two germline ends. In DNA form, the CDR3 reads TGCAGTGCGTTTACGTCGGCCCACGAAAAACTGTTTTTT. Translating gives CSAFTSAHEKLFF.

The chain employs TRBV29-1 and TRBJ1-1; D gene unclear. The CDR3 length is 13 residues. Trimming took off 4 bases at V and 0 bases at J, with 9 bases between the two ends. Germline loops: CDR1 SQVTM, CDR2 ANQGSEA. CDR3 residues: CSVVWGMNTEAFF. The CDR3 coding sequence is TGCAGCGTTGTCTGGGGAATGAACACTGAAGCTTTCTTT.